The next 5 T cell receptor beta chains were all read from a single sample in a study of beta chain features in type 1 diabetes. Study results and limitations: Moderate yet significant TCRB CDR3 shortening was seen in Type 1 diabetes patients in all four CD4+ subsets.

Investigators reverse transcribed all isolated RNA, so they sequenced expressed TCRB transcripts. The assay was immunoSEQ multiplex PCR, and TCRdb's table has in-frame clones only and misses some. The sample shows 300,000 to 350,000 clones, roughly a tenth of them seen only once. These TCRs' antigens remain unknown. Sequenced sample: central memory CD4+ T cells from blood. All receptors come from a man aged 30-40 years with type 1 diabetes.

The CDR3 loop is CASSQLARDSETQYF. The DNA of the CDR3 is TGTGCCAGCAGCCAGCTAGCCCGGGATTCGGAGACCCAGTACTTC. The chain recombines TRBV14 with TRBJ2-5; perhaps TRBD2 as D (5 bases). The CDR3 extends over 15 amino acids. Germline loops: CDR1 SGHDN, CDR2 FVKESK. The V end lost 3 bases, the J end lost 5 bases, and 16 bases lay between the germline ends.

This chain joins TRBV4-3 and TRBJ2-7; maybe TRBD1 (6 bases). The CDR3 covers 14 residues. The V end lost 5 bases, the J end lost 3 bases, and 14 bases lay between the germline ends. From germline, CDR1 is LGHNA and CDR2 YSLEER. CDR3 sequence: CASSAGTPSYEQYF. For the CDR3, the DNA is TGCGCCAGCAGCGCCGGGACACCGAGCTACGAGCAGTACTTC.

This clone showed up just a few times. The rearrangement uses TRBV7-7 and TRBJ2-7; 11 nucleotides agree with TRBD2. This CDR3 is 15 amino acids long. V was pared by 5 bases and J by 2 bases, with 5 bases of the junction left unmatched. The germline CDR1 and CDR2 sequences are SSHAT and FNYEAQ (reference sequence). CDR3 loop: CASSPRLAGTYEQYF. The CDR3 DNA is TGTGCCAGCAGCCCCCGACTAGCGGGGACCTACGAGCAGTACTTC.

This clone was detected a few times. The chain has TRBV2 and TRBJ1-4, with D unclear. Germline values: CDR1 SNHLY, CDR2 FYNNEI. The CDR3 runs to 13 residues. V was trimmed by 1 base and J by 7 bases, leaving 7 bases between them. CDR3 coding DNA: TGTGCCAGCAGTGAAGGAGGGATTGAAAAACTGTTTTTT. Translation gives CASSEGGIEKLFF. The full variable domain, completed using reference TRBV2 and TRBJ1-4, is EPEVTQTPSHQVTQMGQEVILRCVPISNHLYFYWYRQILGQKVEFLVSFYNNEISEKSEIFDDQFSVERPDGSNFTLKIRSTKLEDSAMYFCASSEGGIEKLFFGSGTQLSVL.

This chain connects TRBV10-2 to TRBJ2-7, with TRBD2 identical over 7 bases. This CDR3 is built from 13 residues. Germline CDR1 and CDR2: WSHSY and SAAADI. V lost 6 bases, J lost 6 bases, and 8 bases stayed unmatched. In nucleotides, the CDR3 is TGCGCCAGCAGAACTACGGGGGGTCTCGAGCAGTACTTC. This sequence encodes CASRTTGGLEQYF.